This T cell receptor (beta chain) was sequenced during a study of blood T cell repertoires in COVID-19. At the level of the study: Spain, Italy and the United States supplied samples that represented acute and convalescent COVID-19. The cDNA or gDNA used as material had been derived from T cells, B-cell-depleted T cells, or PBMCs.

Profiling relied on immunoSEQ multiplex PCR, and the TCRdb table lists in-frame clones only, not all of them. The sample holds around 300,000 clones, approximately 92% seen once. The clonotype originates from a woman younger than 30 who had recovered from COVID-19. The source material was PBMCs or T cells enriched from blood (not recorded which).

In DNA form, the CDR3 reads TGTGCCTGGAGAGGTCACTCGGGCACTGAAGCTTTCTTT. This encodes CAWRGHSGTEAFF. The chain has TRBV30 and TRBJ1-1, with no clear D. CDR3 length: 13 amino acids. In germline, CDR1 is GTSNPN, CDR2 SVGIG (reference sequence). V lost 3 bases, J lost 4 bases, and 12 bases lay in between.